This TCR beta chain was sequenced during a study of technical replicates of blood from a handful of donors. The CDR3 consists of 13 residues. Trimming took 1 base from V and 3 from J, leaving 6 bases between them. Germline V gene lookup returns CDR1 SEHNR and CDR2 FQNEAQ (reference sequence). In this sample, this clone turned up once. Sequencing used immunoSEQ multiplex PCR; TCRdb keeps in-frame clones, though not all of them. The sample has about 54,000 clones, approximately 94% seen once. This receptor was taken from a human donor in good health. The sequenced material came from T cells isolated from PBMCs. This sequence joins TRBV7-9 and TRBJ1-1; D is uncertain. CDR3 nucleotides: TGTGCCAGCAGCTTAGAAGCGGACACTGAAGCTTTCTTT. Its protein product is CASSLEADTEAFF. The variable domain in full, with the rest retrieved from reference TRBV7-9 and TRBJ1-1, is DTGVSQNPRHKITKRGQNVTFRCDPISEHNRLYWYRQTLGQGPEFLTYFQNEAQLEKSRLLSDRFSAERPKGSFSTLEIQRTEQGDSAMYLCASSLEADTEAFFGQGTRLTVV.